This entry describes one T cell receptor (beta chain). This sample stems from a study of OX40 agonist ivuxolimab in advanced cancers. The assay was immunoSEQ multiplex PCR, and TCRdb's table has in-frame clones only and misses some. Of 55,000 or so clones in the sample, around 85% were seen once. Trimming cost V 0 bases and J 3 bases; bases outside gene matches: 6. In germline, CDR1 is SGHRS, CDR2 YFSETQ. This CDR3 has 17 residues. The origin of this receptor is an adult with an advanced solid tumor such as melanoma, head and neck, liver or kidney cancer. The chain employs TRBV5-1 and TRBJ2-3, with 11 nucleotides matching TRBD2. Here the sequenced sample was CD4+ or CD8+ T cells sorted from blood, taken in a trial of the OX40 agonist ivuxolimab. The CDR3 here is CASSLVAGGPGTDTQYF. Written as DNA, the CDR3 is TGCGCCAGCAGCTTGGTAGCGGGGGGGCCAGGGACAGATACGCAGTATTTT.